These T cell receptor beta chains were read from a single sample in a study of CD8 T cells in ankylosing spondylitis. TCRdb re-analysed the 5' RACE reads in MiXCR, keeping a single row per CDR3 protein. The data show more than 200,000 distinct CDR3 sequences, about 24% seen once. Sequenced material: blood, either unsorted or a sorted T cell fraction (not recorded which). Source of these receptors: a male donor with ankylosing spondylitis or in good health (not recorded which). Each CDR3 is given with its conserved first and last residue. The D gene is left open where the match is weak. Some rows have no size entry. The others give once, few or many, or a class for an expanded clone.

D gene	V gene	J gene	clone size	CDR3 DNA	CDR3 protein
TRBD1	TRBV10-3	TRBJ2-6	many	TGTGCCATCACAGGGGGACCCCGTAGTGCGGGGGCCAACGTCCTGACTTTC	CAITGGPRSAGANVLTF
-	TRBV12-3/TRBV12-4	TRBJ2-1	many	TGTGCCAGCAGCCCTTGGGGGGGCCATGAGCAGTTCTTC	CASSPWGGHEQFF
-	TRBV18	TRBJ2-3	many	TGCGCCAGCAGCCCCAGCCCAAGCACAGATACGCAGTATTTT	CASSPSPSTDTQYF
-	TRBV6-2/TRBV6-3	TRBJ2-5	-	TGTGCCAGCAGGACACCAGGGTGGGAGACCCAGTACTTC	CASRTPGWETQYF
-	TRBV20-1	TRBJ1-6	-	TGCAGTGCTATTAAGCCAAATTCACCCCTCCACTTT	CSAIKPNSPLHF
-	TRBV2	TRBJ2-1	many	TGTGCCAGCAGTATCGGAGGGTTAGCTGGGGGCGATGAGCAGTTCTTC	CASSIGGLAGGDEQFF
-	TRBV6-4	TRBJ2-3	many	TGTGCCAGCAGTCCCCAGGGAGGAGATACGCAGTATTTT	CASSPQGGDTQYF
-	TRBV20-1	TRBJ2-6	-	TGCAGTGCTAGAGATCTTCGGACTCCCCTTACTGGGGCCAACGTCCTGACTTTC	CSARDLRTPLTGANVLTF
-	TRBV29-1	TRBJ2-7	-	TGCAGCGTTGTGGAAACCGGACACTACTACGAGCAGTACTTC	CSVVETGHYYEQYF
TRBD1	TRBV29-1	TRBJ2-7	many	TGCAGCGTTGGTAGGGGGCACAACGAGCAGTACTTC	CSVGRGHNEQYF
TRBD2	TRBV29-1	TRBJ2-2	-	TGCAGCGTTCCGAGGGGCGGGGGTTCGACCGGGGAGCTGTTTTTT	CSVPRGGGSTGELFF
-	TRBV5-1	TRBJ2-2	many	TGCGCCAGCAGCTTGGCCTGGGGTCCCGGGGAGCTGTTTTTT	CASSLAWGPGELFF
TRBD1	TRBV10-2	TRBJ2-1	-	TGCGCCAGCAGTACAACGGACAGGAATCACTTCGGTGAGCAGTTCTTC	CASSTTDRNHFGEQFF
-	TRBV6-5	TRBJ2-3	few	TGTGCCAGCAGATACTCTCCGGGACCAACGACCTTCACAGATACGCAGTATTTT	CASRYSPGPTTFTDTQYF
-	TRBV20-1	TRBJ1-6	many	TGCAGTGCTAGCGGGGGAAGTGGGTTCTCTTCACCCCTCCACTTT	CSASGGSGFSSPLHF
-	TRBV27	TRBJ2-7	few	TGTGCCAGCAGTAGACGAGGGGACGAGCAGTACTTC	CASSRRGDEQYF
-	TRBV20-1	TRBJ1-6	-	TGCAGTGCTACCCGGCCGCTTACGGCCCATAATTCACCCCTCCACTTT	CSATRPLTAHNSPLHF
-	TRBV5-5	TRBJ1-5	many	TGTGCCAGCAGCCGGACGGGCAATCAGCCCCAGCATTTT	CASSRTGNQPQHF
-	TRBV25-1	TRBJ2-7	-	TGTGCCAGCAGTAGACCGGGAGAGAGGTACGAGCAGTACTTC	CASSRPGERYEQYF
-	TRBV6-5	TRBJ1-5	few	TGTGCCAGCAGTTATGGGGGGGGTAGGAGCAATCAGCCCCAGCATTTT	CASSYGGGRSNQPQHF
TRBD1	TRBV9	TRBJ1-2	-	TGTGCCAGCAGAAAAGACGACAGGGGTGCAGGCTACACCTTC	CASRKDDRGAGYTF
-	TRBV20-1	TRBJ1-2	many	TGCAGTGCCTTATGGGGGGGATATGGCTACACCTTC	CSALWGGYGYTF
-	TRBV3-1	TRBJ2-4	-	TGTGCCAGCAGCCACGGGACGGTAGAGGGGAGAGTTCAGTACTTC	CASSHGTVEGRVQYF
TRBD1	TRBV20-1	TRBJ1-2	few	TGCAGTGCTAGAGATAGTACAGGGGGCATTAGCTATGGCTACACCTTC	CSARDSTGGISYGYTF
TRBD2	TRBV7-2	TRBJ2-3	once	TGTGCCAGCTTAAGGGCTAGCGGTGATACGCAGTATTTT	CASLRASGDTQYF
-	TRBV20-1	TRBJ2-7	many	TGCAGTGCAGACGGCACCTACGAGCAGTACTTC	CSADGTYEQYF
TRBD1	TRBV12-3/TRBV12-4	TRBJ1-2	-	TGTGCCAGCAGTTTCGGACAGGCAACCTATGGCTACACCTTC	CASSFGQATYGYTF
-	TRBV27	TRBJ1-1	-	TGTGCCAGCAGTTTATTTGGGACTGTGGGGACTGAAGCTTTCTTT	CASSLFGTVGTEAFF
-	TRBV7-9	TRBJ2-5	-	TGTGCCAGCAGCCGGACGATGGGGTCCCAGTACTTC	CASSRTMGSQYF
-	TRBV6-5	TRBJ2-7	-	TGTGCCAGCAGTTCGGCAGCGCCCTCCTACGAGCAGTACTTC	CASSSAAPSYEQYF
-	TRBV29-1	TRBJ2-1	many	TGCAGCGGGGTGAACGGCGATGAGCAGTTCTTC	CSGVNGDEQFF
-	TRBV20-1	TRBJ2-5	few	TGCAGTGCGATATCGCTCCGGGATGAGGGGACCCAGTACTTC	CSAISLRDEGTQYF